This TCR beta chain was sequenced during a study of blood T cell repertoires in COVID-19. Across the whole study: Samples of COVID-19 (acute and convalescent) were obtained from the United States, Italy and Spain. The cDNA or gDNA used as material had been derived from T cells, B-cell-depleted T cells, or PBMCs.

The CDR3 contains 15 residues. The junction had 5 bases not matched to a gene; V was cut back by 4 bases and J by 4 bases. Germline V lookup: CDR1 KGHDR, CDR2 SFDVKD. In the source study's methods: Researchers report that nucleated cell counts were estimated from reference gene primer amplification. The repertoire was sequenced with immunoSEQ multiplex PCR; TCRdb's copy has only in-frame clones and lacks some. D and trimming come from the DNA, and the V and J calls and clone size come from that table. The data hold about 39,000 clones, with roughly 80% observed a single time. The V call is TRBV24-1, the J call TRBJ2-2; 7 bases match TRBD1. Sequenced material: peripheral blood. The source of this sequence is a man aged 55 to 70 in a cohort sampled during active COVID-19. The CDR3 sequence is CATSDQGQITGELFF. DNA of the CDR3: TGTGCCACCAGTGACCAGGGACAGATCACCGGGGAGCTGTTTTTT.